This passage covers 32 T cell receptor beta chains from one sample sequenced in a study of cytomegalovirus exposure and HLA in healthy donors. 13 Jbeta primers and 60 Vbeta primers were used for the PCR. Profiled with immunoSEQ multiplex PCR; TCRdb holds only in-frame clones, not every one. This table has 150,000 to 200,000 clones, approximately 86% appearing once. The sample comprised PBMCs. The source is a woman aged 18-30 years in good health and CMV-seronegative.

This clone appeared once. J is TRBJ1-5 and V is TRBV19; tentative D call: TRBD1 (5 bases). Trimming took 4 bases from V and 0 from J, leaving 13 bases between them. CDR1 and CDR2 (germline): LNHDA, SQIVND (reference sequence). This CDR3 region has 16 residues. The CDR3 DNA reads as TGTGCCAGTAGTAGCCCAGGGTTAATTAGCAATCAGCCCCAGCATTTT. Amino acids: CASSSPGLISNQPQHF.

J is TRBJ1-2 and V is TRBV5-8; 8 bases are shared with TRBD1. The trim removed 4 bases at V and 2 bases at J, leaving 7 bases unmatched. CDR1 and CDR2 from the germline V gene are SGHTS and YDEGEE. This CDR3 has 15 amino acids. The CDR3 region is CASSLGTGENYGYTF. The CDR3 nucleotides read TGTGCCAGCAGCCTGGGGACAGGAGAGAACTATGGCTACACCTTC. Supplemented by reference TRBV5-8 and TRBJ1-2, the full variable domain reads EAGVTQSPTHLIKTRGQQATLRCSPISGHTSVYWYQQALGLGLQFLLWYDEGEERNRGNFPPRFSGRQFPNYSSELNVNALELEDSALYLCASSLGTGENYGYTFGSGTRLTVV.

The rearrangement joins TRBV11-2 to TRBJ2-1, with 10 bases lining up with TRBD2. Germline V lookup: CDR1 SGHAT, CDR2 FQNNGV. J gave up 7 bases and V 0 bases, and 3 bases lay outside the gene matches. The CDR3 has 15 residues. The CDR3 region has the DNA TGTGCCAGCAGCTTAGATTCTAGCGGGAGAAATGAGCAGTTCTTC. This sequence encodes CASSLDSSGRNEQFF.

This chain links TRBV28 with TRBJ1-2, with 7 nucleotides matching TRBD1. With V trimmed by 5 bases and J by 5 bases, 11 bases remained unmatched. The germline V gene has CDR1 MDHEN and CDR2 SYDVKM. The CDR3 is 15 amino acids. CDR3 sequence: CASSDRQGPFYGYTF. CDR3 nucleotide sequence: TGTGCCAGCAGTGACCGACAGGGTCCCTTTTATGGCTACACCTTC.

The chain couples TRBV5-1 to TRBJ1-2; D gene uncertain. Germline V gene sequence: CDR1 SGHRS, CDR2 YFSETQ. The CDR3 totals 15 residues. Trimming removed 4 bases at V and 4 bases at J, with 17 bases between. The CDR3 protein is CASSPVPFSGYGYTF. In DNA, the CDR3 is TGCGCCAGCAGCCCCGTCCCATTCTCGGGCTATGGCTACACCTTC. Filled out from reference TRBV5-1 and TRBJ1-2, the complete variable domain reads KAGVTQTPRYLIKTRGQQVTLSCSPISGHRSVSWYQQTPGQGLQFLFEYFSETQRNKGNFPGRFSGRQFSNSRSEMNVSTLELGDSALYLCASSPVPFSGYGYTFGSGTRLTVV.

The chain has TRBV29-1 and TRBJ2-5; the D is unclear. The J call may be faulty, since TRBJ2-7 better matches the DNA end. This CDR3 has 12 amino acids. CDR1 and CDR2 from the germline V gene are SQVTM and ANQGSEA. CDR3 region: CSVGHSSYEQYF. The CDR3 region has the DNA TGCAGCGTTGGTCATAGCTCCTACGAGCAGTACTTC.

CDR3 residues: CASKKSSLAAREQYF. As DNA, the CDR3 is TGTGCCAGCAAAAAGTCGTCACTAGCTGCAAGGGAGCAGTACTTC. The J gene is TRBJ2-5, the V gene TRBV7-2; D is possibly TRBD2 (6 bases). The germline gives CDR1 SGHTA, CDR2 FQGNSA. Between the trimmed V and J ends, which lost 7 bases and 11 bases, there was a span of 26 bases. This CDR3 spans 15 amino acids. Together with reference TRBV7-2 and TRBJ2-5, the CDR3 gives the full variable domain: GAGVSQSPSNKVTEKGKDVELRCDPISGHTALYWYRQSLGQGLEFLIYFQGNSAPDKSGLPSDRFSAERTGGSVSTLTIQRTQQEDSAVYLCASKKSSLAAREQYFGPGTRLLVL.

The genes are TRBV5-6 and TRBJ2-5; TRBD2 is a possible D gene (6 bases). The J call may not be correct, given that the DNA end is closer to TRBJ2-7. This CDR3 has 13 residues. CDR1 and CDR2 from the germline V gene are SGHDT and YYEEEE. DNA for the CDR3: TGTGCCAGCAGCCAGGGAGGATACTACGAGCAGTACTTC. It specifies CASSQGGYYEQYF.

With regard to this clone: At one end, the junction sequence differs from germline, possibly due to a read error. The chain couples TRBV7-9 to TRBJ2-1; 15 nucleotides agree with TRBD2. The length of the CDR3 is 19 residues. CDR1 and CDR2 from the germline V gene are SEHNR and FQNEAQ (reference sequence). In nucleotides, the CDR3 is TGTTCCAGCAGCTTTACCACCGGGACTAGCGGGAGGAGCTACAATGAGCAGTTCTTC. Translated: CSSSFTTGTSGRSYNEQFF. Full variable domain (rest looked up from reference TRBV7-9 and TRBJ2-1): DTGVSQNPRHKITKRGQNVTFRCDPISEHNRLYWYRQTLGQGPEFLTYFQNEAQLEKSRLLSDRFSAERPKGSFSTLEIQRTEQGDSAMYLCSSSFTTGTSGRSYNEQFFGPGTRLTVL.

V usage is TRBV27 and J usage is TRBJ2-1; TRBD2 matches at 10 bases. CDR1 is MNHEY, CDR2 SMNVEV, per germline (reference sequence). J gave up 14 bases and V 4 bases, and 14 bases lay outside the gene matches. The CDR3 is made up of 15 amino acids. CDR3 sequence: CASSSRTSGTQREFF. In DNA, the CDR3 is TGTGCCAGCAGTTCCCGCACTAGCGGGACCCAAAGGGAGTTCTTC.

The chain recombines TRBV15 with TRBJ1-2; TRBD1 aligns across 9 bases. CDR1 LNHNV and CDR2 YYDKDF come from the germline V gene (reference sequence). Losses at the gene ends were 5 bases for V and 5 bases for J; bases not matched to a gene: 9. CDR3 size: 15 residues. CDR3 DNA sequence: TGTGCCACCAGCGGACCGTGGACAGGGGAGTATGGCTACACCTTC. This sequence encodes CATSGPWTGEYGYTF.

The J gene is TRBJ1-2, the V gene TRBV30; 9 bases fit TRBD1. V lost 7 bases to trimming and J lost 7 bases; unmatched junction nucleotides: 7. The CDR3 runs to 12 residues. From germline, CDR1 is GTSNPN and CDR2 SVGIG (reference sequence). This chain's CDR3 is CASTQGASGYTF. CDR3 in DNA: TGTGCCTCCACACAGGGGGCCTCTGGCTACACCTTC.

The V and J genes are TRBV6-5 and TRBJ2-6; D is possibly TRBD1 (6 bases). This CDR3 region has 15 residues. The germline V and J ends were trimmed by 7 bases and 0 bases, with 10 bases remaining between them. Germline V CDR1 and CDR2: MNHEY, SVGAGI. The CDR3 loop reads CASTGAYSGANVLTF. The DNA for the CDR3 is TGTGCCAGCACAGGGGCGTACTCTGGGGCCAACGTCCTGACTTTC.

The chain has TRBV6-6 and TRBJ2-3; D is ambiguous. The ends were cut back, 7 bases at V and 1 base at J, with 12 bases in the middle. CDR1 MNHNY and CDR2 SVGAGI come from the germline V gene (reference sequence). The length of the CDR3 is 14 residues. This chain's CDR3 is CASTTPQGTDTQYF. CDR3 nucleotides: TGTGCCAGCACCACCCCCCAGGGCACAGATACGCAGTATTTT.

The CDR3: CASSLGDPGEQYF. CDR3 coding DNA: TGTGCCAGCAGCTTAGGAGACCCGGGGGAGCAGTACTTC. The gene calls are TRBV7-9 and TRBJ2-7; maybe TRBD2 (5 bases). This CDR3 spans 13 amino acids. Germline V gives CDR1 SEHNR, CDR2 FQNEAQ (reference sequence). V lost 1 base and J 7 bases, leaving 11 bases between the germline ends.

DNA for the CDR3: TGTGCCAGCAGTTGGGGACTAGCGGGATTCGGTGAGCAGTTCTTC. Translation: CASSWGLAGFGEQFF. The chain links TRBV27 to TRBJ2-1; the match to TRBD2 covers 13 bases. Trimming at V came to 4 bases and at J to 9 bases, leaving 6 bases not matched to a gene. CDR1 and CDR2 (germline): MNHEY, SMNVEV (reference sequence). This CDR3 has 15 residues.

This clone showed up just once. The CDR3 loop reads CASSQVVRGHYNEQFF. The CDR3 region has the DNA TGCGCCAGCAGCCAAGTTGTAAGGGGACATTACAATGAGCAGTTCTTC. The J gene is TRBJ2-1, the V gene TRBV4-1; D is possibly TRBD1 (6 bases). The CDR3 loop spans 16 amino acids. V lost 1 base and J lost 4, with 14 bases in between. Germline CDR1 is MGHRA and CDR2 is YSYEKL.

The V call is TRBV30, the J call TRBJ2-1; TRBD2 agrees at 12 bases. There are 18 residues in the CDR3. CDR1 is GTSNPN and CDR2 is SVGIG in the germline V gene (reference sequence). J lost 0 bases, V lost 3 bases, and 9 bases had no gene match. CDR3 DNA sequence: TGTGCCTGGAGGTCGGGAACTAGCGGGGGGAGCTCCTACAATGAGCAGTTCTTC. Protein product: CAWRSGTSGGSSYNEQFF.

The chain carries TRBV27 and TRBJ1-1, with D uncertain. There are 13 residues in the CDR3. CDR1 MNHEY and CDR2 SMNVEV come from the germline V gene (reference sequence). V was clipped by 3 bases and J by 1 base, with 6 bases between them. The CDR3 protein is CASSFWRNTEAFF. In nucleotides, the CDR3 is TGTGCCAGCAGTTTTTGGAGGAACACTGAAGCTTTCTTT.

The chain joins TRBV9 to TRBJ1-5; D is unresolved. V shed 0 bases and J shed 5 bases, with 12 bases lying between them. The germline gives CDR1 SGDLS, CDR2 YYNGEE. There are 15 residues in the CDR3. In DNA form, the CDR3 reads TGTGCCAGCAGCGTAGGAGGGAGACAAGATCAGCCCCAGCATTTT. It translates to CASSVGGRQDQPQHF.

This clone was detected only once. The CDR3 reads CSVEELGGETQYF. CDR3 in DNA: TGCAGCGTTGAAGAGTTGGGAGGGGAGACCCAGTACTTC. The rearrangement joins TRBV29-1 to TRBJ2-5, with 7 bases that match TRBD2. The CDR3 is made up of 13 amino acids. V lost 0 bases and J lost 5; bases outside the gene matches: 3. Germline-derived CDR1 and CDR2 are SQVTM and ANQGSEA. The variable domain in full, with the rest retrieved from reference TRBV29-1 and TRBJ2-5, is SAVISQKPSRDICQRGTSLTIQCQVDSQVTMMFWYRQQPGQSLTLIATANQGSEATYESGFVIDKFPISRPNLTFSTLTVSNMSPEDSSIYLCSVEELGGETQYFGPGTRLLVL.

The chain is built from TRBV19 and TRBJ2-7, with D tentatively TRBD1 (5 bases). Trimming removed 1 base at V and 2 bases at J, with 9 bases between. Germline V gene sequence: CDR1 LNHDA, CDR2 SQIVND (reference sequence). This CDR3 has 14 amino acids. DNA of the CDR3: TGTGCCAGTAGTATAGTAGCAGGGACCTACGAGCAGTACTTC. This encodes CASSIVAGTYEQYF.

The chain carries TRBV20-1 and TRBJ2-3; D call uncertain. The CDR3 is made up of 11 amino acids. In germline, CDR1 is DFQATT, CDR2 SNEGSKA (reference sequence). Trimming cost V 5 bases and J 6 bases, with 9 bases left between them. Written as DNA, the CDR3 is TGCAGTGCTCCTCTCGGGGATACGCAGTATTTT. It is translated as CSAPLGDTQYF.

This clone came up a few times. CDR3 sequence: CAISELGSADQPQHF. The CDR3 DNA is TGTGCCATCAGTGAGCTCGGGTCAGCAGATCAGCCCCAGCATTTT. The chain combines TRBV10-3 with TRBJ1-5; D remains ambiguous. The germline gives CDR1 ENHRY, CDR2 SYGVKD. This CDR3 has 15 residues. The V gene lost 2 bases and the J gene lost 5 bases, with 13 bases spanning the gap.

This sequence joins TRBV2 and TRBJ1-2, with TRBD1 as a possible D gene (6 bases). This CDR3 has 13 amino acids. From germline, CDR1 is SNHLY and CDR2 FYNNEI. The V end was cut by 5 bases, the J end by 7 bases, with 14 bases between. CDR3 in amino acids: CASSLEGGAGYTF. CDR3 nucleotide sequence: TGTGCCAGCAGTCTCGAGGGGGGGGCTGGCTACACCTTC.

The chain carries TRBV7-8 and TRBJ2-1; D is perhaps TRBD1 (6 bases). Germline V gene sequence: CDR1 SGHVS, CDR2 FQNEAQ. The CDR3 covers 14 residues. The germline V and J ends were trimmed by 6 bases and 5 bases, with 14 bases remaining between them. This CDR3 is CASSTRTDNNEQFF. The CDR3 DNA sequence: TGTGCCAGCAGTACGAGGACAGATAACAATGAGCAGTTCTTC. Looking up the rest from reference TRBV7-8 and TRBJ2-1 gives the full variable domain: GAGVSQSPRYKVAKRGQDVALRCDPISGHVSLFWYQQALGQGPEFLTYFQNEAQLDKSGLPSDRFFAERPEGSVSTLKIQRTQQEDSAVYLCASSTRTDNNEQFFGPGTRLTVL.

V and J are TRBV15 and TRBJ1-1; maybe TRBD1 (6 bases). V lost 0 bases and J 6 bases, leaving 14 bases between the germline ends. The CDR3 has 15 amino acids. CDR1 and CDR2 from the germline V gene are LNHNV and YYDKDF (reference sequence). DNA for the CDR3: TGTGCCACCAGCAGAGATCTAGGGGGTAGGGCTGAAGCTTTCTTT. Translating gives CATSRDLGGRAEAFF.

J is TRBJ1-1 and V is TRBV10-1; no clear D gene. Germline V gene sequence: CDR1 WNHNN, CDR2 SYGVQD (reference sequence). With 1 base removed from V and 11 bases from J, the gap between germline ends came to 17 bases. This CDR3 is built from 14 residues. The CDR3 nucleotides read TGCGCCAGCAGTGAGTATGTCGGCGACGCGAGGGCTTTCTTT. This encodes CASSEYVGDARAFF.

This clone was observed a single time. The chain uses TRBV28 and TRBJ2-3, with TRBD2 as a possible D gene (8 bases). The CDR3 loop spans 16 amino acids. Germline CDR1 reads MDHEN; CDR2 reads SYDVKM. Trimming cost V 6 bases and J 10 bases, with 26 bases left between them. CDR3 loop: CASSEAGGLGDSAQYF. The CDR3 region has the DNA TGTGCCAGCAGCGAGGCAGGGGGACTAGGGGATAGCGCGCAGTATTTT.

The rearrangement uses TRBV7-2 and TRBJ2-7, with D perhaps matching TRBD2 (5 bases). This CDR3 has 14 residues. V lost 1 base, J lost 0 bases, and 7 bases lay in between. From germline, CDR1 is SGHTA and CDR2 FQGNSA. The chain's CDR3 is CASSLEGSSYEQYF. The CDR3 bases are TGTGCCAGCAGCTTAGAAGGGAGCTCCTACGAGCAGTACTTC.

This chain's CDR3 is CASSQEGRGNADTQYF. In DNA form, the CDR3 reads TGTGCCAGCAGCCAAGAGGGCAGGGGGAATGCAGATACGCAGTATTTT. The genes are TRBV4-2 and TRBJ2-3; 7 bases agree with TRBD1. Germline CDR1 is LGHNA and CDR2 is YNFKEQ. V lost 0 bases and J lost 4; bases outside the gene matches: 7. The CDR3 length is 16 residues.

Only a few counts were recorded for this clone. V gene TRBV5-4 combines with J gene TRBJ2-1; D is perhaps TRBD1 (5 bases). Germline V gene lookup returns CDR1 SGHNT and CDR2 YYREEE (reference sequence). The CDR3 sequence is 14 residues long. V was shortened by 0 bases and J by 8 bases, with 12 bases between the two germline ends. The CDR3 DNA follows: TGTGCCAGCAGCTTGGATCAGGGTCGGGATGAGCAGTTCTTC. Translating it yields CASSLDQGRDEQFF.